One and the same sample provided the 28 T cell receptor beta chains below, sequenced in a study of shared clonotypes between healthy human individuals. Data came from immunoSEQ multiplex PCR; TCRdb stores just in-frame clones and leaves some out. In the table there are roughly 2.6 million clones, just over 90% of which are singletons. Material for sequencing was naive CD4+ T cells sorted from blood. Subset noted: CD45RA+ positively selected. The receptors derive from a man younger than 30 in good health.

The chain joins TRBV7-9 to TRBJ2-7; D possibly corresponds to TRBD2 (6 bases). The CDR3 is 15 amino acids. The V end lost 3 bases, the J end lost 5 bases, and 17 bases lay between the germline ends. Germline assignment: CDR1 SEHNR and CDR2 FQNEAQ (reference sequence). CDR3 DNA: TGTGCCAGCAGCTTGGCTTGGAGGGCAACCGACGAGCAGTACTTC. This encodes CASSLAWRATDEQYF.

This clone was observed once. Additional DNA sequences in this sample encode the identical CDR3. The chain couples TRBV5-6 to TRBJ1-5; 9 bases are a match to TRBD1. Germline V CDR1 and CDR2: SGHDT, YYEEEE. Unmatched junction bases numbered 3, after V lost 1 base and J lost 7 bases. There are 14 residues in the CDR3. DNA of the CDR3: TGTGCCAGCAGCTTGCGGGACAGGGTCCAGCCCCAGCATTTT. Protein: CASSLRDRVQPQHF.

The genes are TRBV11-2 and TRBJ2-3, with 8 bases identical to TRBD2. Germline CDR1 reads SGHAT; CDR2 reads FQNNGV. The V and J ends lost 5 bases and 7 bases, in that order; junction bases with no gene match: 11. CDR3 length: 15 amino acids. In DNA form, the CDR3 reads TGTGCCAGCAGCGTTACTAGCGGACAAGGGAATACGCAGTATTTT. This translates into CASSVTSGQGNTQYF.

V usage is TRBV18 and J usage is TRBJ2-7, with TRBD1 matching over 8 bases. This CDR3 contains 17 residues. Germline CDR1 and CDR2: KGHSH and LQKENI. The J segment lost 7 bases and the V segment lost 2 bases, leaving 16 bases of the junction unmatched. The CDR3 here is CASSPRNLRTGSGEQYF. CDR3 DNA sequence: TGTGCCAGCTCACCAAGGAATTTACGGACAGGGTCTGGAGAGCAGTACTTC.

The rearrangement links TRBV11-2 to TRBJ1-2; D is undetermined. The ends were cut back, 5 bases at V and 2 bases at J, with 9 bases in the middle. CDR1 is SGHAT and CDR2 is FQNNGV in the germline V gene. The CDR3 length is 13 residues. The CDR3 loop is CASSSDMNYGYTF. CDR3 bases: TGTGCCAGCAGCAGTGATATGAACTATGGCTACACCTTC.

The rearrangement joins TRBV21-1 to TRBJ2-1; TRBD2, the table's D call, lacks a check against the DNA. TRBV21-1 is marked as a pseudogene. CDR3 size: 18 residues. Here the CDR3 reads CASSKWTIRRRSYNEQFF. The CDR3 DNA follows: TGTGCCAGCAGCAAATGGACTATCCGGAGGAGATCCTACAATGAGCAGTTCTTC.

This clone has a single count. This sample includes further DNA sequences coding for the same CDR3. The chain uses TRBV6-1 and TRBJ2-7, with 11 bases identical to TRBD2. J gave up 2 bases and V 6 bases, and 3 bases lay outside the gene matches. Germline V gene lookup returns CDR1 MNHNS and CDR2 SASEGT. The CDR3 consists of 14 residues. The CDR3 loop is CASSRLAGTYEQYF. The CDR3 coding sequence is TGTGCCAGCAGCCGACTAGCGGGGACCTACGAGCAGTACTTC.

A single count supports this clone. DNA for the CDR3: TGTGCCAGCAGTTTAGGAGCAGCGGGAGGTCCCCACGAGCAGTACTTC. Protein: CASSLGAAGGPHEQYF. This chain links TRBV27 with TRBJ2-7, with TRBD2 matching over 9 bases. This CDR3 is built from 16 residues. Germline CDR1 and CDR2: MNHEY and SMNVEV (reference sequence). V lost 2 bases, J lost 5 bases, and 10 bases stayed unmatched.

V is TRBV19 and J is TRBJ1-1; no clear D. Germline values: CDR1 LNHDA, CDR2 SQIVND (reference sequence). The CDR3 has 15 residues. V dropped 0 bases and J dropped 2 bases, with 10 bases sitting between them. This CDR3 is CASSIERRVNTEAFF. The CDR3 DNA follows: TGTGCCAGTAGTATAGAGCGGCGGGTTAACACTGAAGCTTTCTTT.

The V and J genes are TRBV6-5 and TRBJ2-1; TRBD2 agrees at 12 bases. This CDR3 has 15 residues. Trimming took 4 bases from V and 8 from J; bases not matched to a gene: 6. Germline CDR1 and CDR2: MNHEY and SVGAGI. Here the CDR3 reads CASSSGTSGYYEQFF. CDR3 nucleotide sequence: TGTGCCAGCAGTTCCGGGACTAGCGGGTACTATGAGCAGTTCTTC.

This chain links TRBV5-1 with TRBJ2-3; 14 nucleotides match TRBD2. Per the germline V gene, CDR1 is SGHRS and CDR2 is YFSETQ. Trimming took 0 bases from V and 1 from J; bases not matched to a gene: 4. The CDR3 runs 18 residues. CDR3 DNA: TGCGCCAGCAGCTTGGAAGGACTAGCGGGGGGAGGCACAGATACGCAGTATTTT. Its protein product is CASSLEGLAGGGTDTQYF.

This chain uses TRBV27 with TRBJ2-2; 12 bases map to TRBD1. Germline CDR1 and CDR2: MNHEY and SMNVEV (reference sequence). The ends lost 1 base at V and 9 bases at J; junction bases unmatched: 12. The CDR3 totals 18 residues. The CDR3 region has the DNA TGTGCCAGCAGTTTATTCCGGGACAGGGGGCGAAAACACCGGGAGCTGTTTTTT. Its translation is CASSLFRDRGRKHRELFF.

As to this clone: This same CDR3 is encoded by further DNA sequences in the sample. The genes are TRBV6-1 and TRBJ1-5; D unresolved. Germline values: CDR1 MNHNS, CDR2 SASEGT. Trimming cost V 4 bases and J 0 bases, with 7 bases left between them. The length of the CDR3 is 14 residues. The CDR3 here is CASSGGYSNQPQHF. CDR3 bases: TGTGCCAGCAGTGGCGGTTATAGCAATCAGCCCCAGCATTTT.

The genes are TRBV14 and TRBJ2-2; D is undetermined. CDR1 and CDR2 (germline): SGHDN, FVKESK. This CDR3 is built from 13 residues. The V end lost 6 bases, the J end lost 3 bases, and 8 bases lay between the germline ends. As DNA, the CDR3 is TGTGCCAGCAGAACCATGGACACCGGGGAGCTGTTTTTT. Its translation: CASRTMDTGELFF. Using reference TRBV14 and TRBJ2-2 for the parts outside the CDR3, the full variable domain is EAGVTQFPSHSVIEKGQTVTLRCDPISGHDNLYWYRRVMGKEIKFLLHFVKESKQDESGMPNNRFLAERTGGTYSTLKVQPAELEDSGVYFCASRTMDTGELFFGEGSRLTVL.

CDR3: CASSPLRGSKNEQFF. In DNA form, the CDR3 reads TGTGCCAGCAGTCCTCTTCGCGGGAGTAAGAATGAGCAGTTCTTC. V and J are TRBV6-5 and TRBJ2-1; TRBD2 matches at 7 bases. Unmatched junction bases numbered 11, after V lost 5 bases and J lost 7 bases. This CDR3 region has 15 residues. Per germline, CDR1 MNHEY and CDR2 SVGAGI.

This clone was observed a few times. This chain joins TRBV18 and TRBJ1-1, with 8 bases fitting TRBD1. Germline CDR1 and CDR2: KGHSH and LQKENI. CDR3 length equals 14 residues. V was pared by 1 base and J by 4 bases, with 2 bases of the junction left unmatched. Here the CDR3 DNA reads TGTGCCAGCTCACCACTACAGGGGGGCACTGAAGCTTTCTTT. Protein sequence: CASSPLQGGTEAFF.

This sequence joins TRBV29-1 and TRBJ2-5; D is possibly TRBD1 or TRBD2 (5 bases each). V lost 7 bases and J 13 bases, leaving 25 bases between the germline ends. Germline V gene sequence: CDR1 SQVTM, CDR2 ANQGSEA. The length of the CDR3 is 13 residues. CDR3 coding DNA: TGCAGCGCAAGAGGGACCTCCAGTATAAGTCGGTACTTC. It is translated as CSARGTSSISRYF.

Written as DNA, the CDR3 is TGTGCCAGCAGCGGCCGAGCATTCAACACCATATATTTT. Protein: CASSGRAFNTIYF. The rearrangement joins TRBV2 to TRBJ1-3; D unclear. With 6 bases removed from V and 7 bases from J, the gap between germline ends came to 13 bases. Germline values: CDR1 SNHLY, CDR2 FYNNEI. This CDR3 contains 13 residues.

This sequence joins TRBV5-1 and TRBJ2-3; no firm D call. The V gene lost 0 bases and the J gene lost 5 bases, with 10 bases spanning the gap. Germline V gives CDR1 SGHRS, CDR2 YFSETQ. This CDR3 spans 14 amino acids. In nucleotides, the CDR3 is TGCGCCAGCAGCTTGGATAGGGAAGTAGATACGCAGTATTTT. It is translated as CASSLDREVDTQYF.

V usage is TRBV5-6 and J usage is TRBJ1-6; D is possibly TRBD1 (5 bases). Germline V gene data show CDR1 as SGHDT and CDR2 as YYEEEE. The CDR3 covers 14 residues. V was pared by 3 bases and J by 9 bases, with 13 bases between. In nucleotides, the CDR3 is TGTGCCAGCAGCTATCAGGGTGTTACTTCACCCCTCCACTTT. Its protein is CASSYQGVTSPLHF.

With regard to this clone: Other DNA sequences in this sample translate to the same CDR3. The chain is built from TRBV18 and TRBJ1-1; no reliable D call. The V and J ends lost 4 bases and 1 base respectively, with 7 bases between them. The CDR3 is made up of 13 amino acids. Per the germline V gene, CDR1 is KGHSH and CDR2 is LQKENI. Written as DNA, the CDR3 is TGTGCCAGCTCACTTGATTCGAACACTGAAGCTTTCTTT. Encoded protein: CASSLDSNTEAFF.

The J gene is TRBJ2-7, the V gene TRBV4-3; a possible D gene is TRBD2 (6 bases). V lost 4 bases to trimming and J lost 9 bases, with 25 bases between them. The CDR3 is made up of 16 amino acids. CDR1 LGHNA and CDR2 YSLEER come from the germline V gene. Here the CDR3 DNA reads TGCGCCAGCAGCCGACAACGAGGTTGGGAGGACGGCGGGCAGTACTTC. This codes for CASSRQRGWEDGGQYF.

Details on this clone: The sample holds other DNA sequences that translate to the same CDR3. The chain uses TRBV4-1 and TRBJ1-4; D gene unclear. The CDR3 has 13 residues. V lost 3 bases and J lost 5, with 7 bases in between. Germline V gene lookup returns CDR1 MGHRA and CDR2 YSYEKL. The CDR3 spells CASSQAPNEKLFF. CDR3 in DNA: TGCGCCAGCAGCCAGGCCCCGAATGAAAAACTGTTTTTT.

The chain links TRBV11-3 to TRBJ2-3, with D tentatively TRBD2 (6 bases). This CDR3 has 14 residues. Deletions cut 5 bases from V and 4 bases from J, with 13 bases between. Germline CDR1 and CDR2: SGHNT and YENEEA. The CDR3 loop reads CASSPRLVSDTQYF. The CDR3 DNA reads TGTGCCAGCAGCCCCCGACTAGTTTCAGATACGCAGTATTTT.

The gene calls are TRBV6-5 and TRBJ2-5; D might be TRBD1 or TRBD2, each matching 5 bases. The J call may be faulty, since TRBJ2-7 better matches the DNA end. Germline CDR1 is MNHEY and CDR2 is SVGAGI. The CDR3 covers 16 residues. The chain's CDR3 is CASSYGAMGVRDEQYF. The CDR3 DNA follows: TGTGCCAGCAGTTACGGGGCAATGGGGGTTAGGGACGAGCAGTACTTC.

The CDR3 spells CASRSAGGSDTQYF. CDR3 coding DNA: TGCGCCAGCCGCTCAGCGGGGGGGTCCGATACGCAGTATTTT. The genes are TRBV5-1 and TRBJ2-3; TRBD2 matches 10 bases. Germline V lookup: CDR1 SGHRS, CDR2 YFSETQ. V was clipped by 7 bases and J by 6 bases; unmatched bases: 8. The CDR3 consists of 14 residues.

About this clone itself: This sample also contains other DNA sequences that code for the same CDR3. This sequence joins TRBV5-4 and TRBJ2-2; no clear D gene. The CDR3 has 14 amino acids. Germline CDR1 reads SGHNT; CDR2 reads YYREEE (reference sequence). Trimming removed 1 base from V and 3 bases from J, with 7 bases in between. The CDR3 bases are TGTGCCAGCAGCTTGAAGACCGACACCGGGGAGCTGTTTTTT. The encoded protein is CASSLKTDTGELFF.

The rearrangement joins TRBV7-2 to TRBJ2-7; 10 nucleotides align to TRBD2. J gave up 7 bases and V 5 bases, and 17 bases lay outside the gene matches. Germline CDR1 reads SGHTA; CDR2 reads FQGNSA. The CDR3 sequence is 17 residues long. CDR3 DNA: TGTGCCAGCAGCCCCCCGGGAACGGGTTCAGCGGGAGGGGAGCAGTACTTC. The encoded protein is CASSPPGTGSAGGEQYF.